Detailed here is one T cell receptor (beta chain). Its cognate antigen has yet to be identified. Base-call qualities are not available, and no considerably larger clone is one nucleotide away. The data originate from a study of blood T cell repertoires in COVID-19 (dated by TCRdb to about 2020). In the study overall: Samples covering the acute and convalescent phases of COVID-19 were provided by collaborators in the United States, Italy and Spain. The material from the prospective study consisted of cDNA or gDNA derived from T cells, B-cell-depleted T cells, or PBMCs. Where available, HLA class I and class II types were obtained from metadata supplied by the sample provider rather than from assay-based typing. The samples were drawn from two sources: the first 160 participants of the ongoing ImmuneRACE study, and some 1,300 subjects contributed by 6 global collaborators. Subjects who had been exposed to COVID-19, were actively infected with it, or had recovered from it provided the deeply sampled blood TCRbeta repertoires that made up the dataset. Sample metadata almost always included a de-identified subject ID, COVID-19 status, age in years and sex. The repertoires were released in a freely available public database meant as a resource for research on the immune response to SARS-CoV-2. Results and caveats for the whole study, not just this receptor: The quantity of clinical and demographic metadata differed by source and by participant and was supplied without curation.

The immunoSEQ Assay, a bias-controlled multiplex PCR, was used to amplify TCRbeta CDR3 regions from genomic DNA. On the study's bioinformatics: Within the assay, amplification of reference gene primers was used to estimate how many nucleated cells each sample contained. Sequence reads were collapsed and filtered to measure the absolute abundance of every unique TCRbeta CDR3 rearrangement. For each sample, productive Simpson clonality was calculated by taking the square root of Simpson's diversity index across productive rearrangements. TCRdb limited this immuneACCESS table to in-frame rearrangements with V and J called. A share of clones is missing; checked studies link under half to unresolved V genes, and the rest is unexplained. V and J calls and clone size are those listed in that table; D and trimming were worked out from the DNA. This sample holds approximately 260,000 clones; less than 90% were observed only once. About 4.6% of the sample rests with the top ten.

Samples from volunteer blood donors who had recovered from COVID-19 were contributed by a second Seattle source. The collaborating institutions used their own protocols to collect whole blood in K2EDTA tubes. Collaborator samples were shipped for TCRbeta analysis as frozen whole blood, isolated PBMCs, or DNA extracted from either sample type. Germline trimming amounts to 4 bases on V and 7 bases on J, with 6 as the count of junction bases outside the gene matches. Inclusive of the bounding cysteine and phenylalanine, the CDR3 is 14 residues long. Of the read, only the CDR3 DNA is kept; its 42 bases are in frame from base 1. CDR1 LNHDA and CDR2 SQIVND are derived from the germline V gene (reference sequence).

The sequencing sample was made of peripheral blood. This receptor was obtained from a man aged 60 to 75 who had recovered from COVID-19. The chain employs TRBV19 and TRBJ1-5, and 8 junction bases match TRBD1. The DNA is as follows: TGTGCCAGTAGTACGACAGGGGTACGGCAGCCCCAGCATTTT. It is translated as CASSTTGVRQPQHF. When the CDR3 is completed using the reference TRBV19 and TRBJ1-5 genes on either side, the full variable domain is DGGITQSPKYLFRKEGQNVTLSCEQNLNHDAMYWYRQDPGQGLRLIYYSQIVNDFQKGDIAEGYSVSREKKESFPLTVTSAQKNPTAFYLCASSTTGVRQPQHFGDGTRLSIL.